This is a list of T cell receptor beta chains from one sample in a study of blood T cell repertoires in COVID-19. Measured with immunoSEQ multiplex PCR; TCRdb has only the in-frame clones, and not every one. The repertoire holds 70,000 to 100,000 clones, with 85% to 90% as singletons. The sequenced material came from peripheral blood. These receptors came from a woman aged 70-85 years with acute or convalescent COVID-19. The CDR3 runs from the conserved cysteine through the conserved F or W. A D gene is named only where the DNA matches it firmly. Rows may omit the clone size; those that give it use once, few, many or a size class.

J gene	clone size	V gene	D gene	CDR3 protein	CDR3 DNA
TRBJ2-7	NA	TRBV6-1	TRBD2	CASSDLIAGPTKQYF	TGTGCCAGCAGTGACCTAATAGCGGGACCTACGAAACAGTACTTC
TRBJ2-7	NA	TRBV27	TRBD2	CASRGLAGAHEQYF	TGTGCCAGCAGGGGACTAGCGGGAGCCCACGAGCAGTACTTC
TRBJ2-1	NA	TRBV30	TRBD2	CACLTPPTAGGAYEQFF	TGTGCCTGCCTGACTCCCCCAACCGCGGGAGGTGCCTATGAGCAGTTCTTC
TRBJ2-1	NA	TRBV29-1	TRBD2	CTSGLAVYNEQFF	TGCACCTCCGGGCTAGCGGTCTACAATGAGCAGTTCTTC
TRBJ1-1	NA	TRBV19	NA	CASSMGKDTEAFF	TGTGCCAGTAGTATGGGCAAGGACACTGAAGCTTTCTTT
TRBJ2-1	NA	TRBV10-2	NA	CASSGLGSSPYNEQFF	TGCGCCAGCAGTGGTCTGGGGTCTAGCCCCTACAATGAGCAGTTCTTC
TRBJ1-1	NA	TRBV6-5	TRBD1	CASSYPDRGEREAFF	TGTGCCAGCAGTTACCCGGACAGGGGGGAACGTGAAGCTTTCTTT
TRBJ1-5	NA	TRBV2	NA	CASSPGTAINQPQHF	TGTGCCAGCAGTCCCGGGACTGCGATCAATCAGCCCCAGCATTTT
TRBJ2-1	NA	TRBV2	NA	CATSFQGTPNEQFF	TGTGCCACTTCCTTCCAAGGGACACCGAATGAGCAGTTCTTC
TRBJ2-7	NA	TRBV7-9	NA	CASSSPKGVYEQYF	TGTGCCAGCAGCAGCCCAAAAGGGGTCTACGAGCAGTACTTC
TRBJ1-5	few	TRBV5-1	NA	CASSEGVYSNQPQHF	TGCGCCAGCAGCGAGGGAGTATATAGCAATCAGCCCCAGCATTTT
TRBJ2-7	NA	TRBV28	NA	CASTPTRELYEQYF	TGTGCCAGCACCCCAACCCGGGAGCTCTACGAGCAGTACTTC
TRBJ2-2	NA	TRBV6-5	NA	CASSYSQNTGELFF	TGTGCCAGCAGTTACTCCCAGAACACCGGGGAGCTGTTTTTT
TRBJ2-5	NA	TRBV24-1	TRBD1	CATSDLRQGPMYF	TGTGCCACCAGTGATTTGCGACAGGGGCCTATGTACTTC
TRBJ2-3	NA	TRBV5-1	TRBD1	CASSLIGTGATDTQYF	TGCGCCAGCAGCTTGATAGGGACAGGGGCCACAGATACGCAGTATTTT
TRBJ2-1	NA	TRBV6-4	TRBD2	CASSDRLAGVNEQFF	TGTGCCAGCAGTGACCGGCTAGCGGGAGTCAATGAGCAGTTCTTC
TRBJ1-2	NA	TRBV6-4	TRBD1	CASRAGDSQGNYGYTF	TGTGCCAGCAGAGCGGGGGACAGTCAGGGGAACTATGGCTACACCTTC
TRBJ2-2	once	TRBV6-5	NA	CASSYTQGPGELFF	TGTGCCAGCAGTTACACACAGGGTCCCGGGGAGCTGTTTTTT
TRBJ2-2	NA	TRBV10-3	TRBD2	CAIRDLAGGPTGELFF	TGTGCCATCAGGGACCTAGCGGGAGGGCCCACCGGGGAGCTGTTTTTT
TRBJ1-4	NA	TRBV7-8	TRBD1	CASSVRPQTGTAVEKLFF	TGTGCCAGCAGCGTTCGACCACAAACCGGGACAGCGGTTGAAAAACTGTTTTTT